The next 32 T cell receptor beta chains were all read from a single sample in a study of control samples from healthy donors and cancer patients. Data came from immunoSEQ multiplex PCR; TCRdb stores just in-frame clones and leaves some out. This sample has about 34,000 clones, with approximately 95% found just once. The sequenced material came from PBMCs. Receptors originate from a man aged 35 to 55 with colorectal cancer.

The chain uses TRBV7-2 and TRBJ1-6; TRBD1 might be the D (5 bases). Germline V gene sequence: CDR1 SGHTA, CDR2 FQGNSA. The CDR3 has 15 residues. Trimming removed 5 bases at V and 13 bases at J, with 21 bases between. The CDR3 reads CASSPDFGASAPLHF. The CDR3 DNA sequence: TGTGCCAGCAGCCCTGATTTCGGGGCCTCAGCCCCCCTCCACTTT.

The J gene is TRBJ1-6, the V gene TRBV9; weak D call: TRBD1 (5 bases). Germline values: CDR1 SGDLS, CDR2 YYNGEE. V dropped 1 base and J dropped 8 bases, with 7 bases sitting between them. The CDR3 covers 13 residues. This chain's CDR3 is CASSVSGDSPLHF. The CDR3 DNA is TGTGCCAGCAGCGTATCGGGGGATTCACCCCTCCACTTT.

The chain carries TRBV18 and TRBJ1-2, with a possible D match to TRBD1 (6 bases). V dropped 4 bases and J dropped 8 bases, with 14 bases sitting between them. Germline V lookup: CDR1 KGHSH, CDR2 LQKENI. The CDR3 covers 13 residues. CDR3 nucleotides: TGTGCCAGCTCACTCGGACAGACGGAGGGCTACACCTTC. It encodes CASSLGQTEGYTF.

This clone was observed a few times. This chain joins TRBV14 and TRBJ2-7; D remains unclear. Trimming took 3 bases from V and 4 from J, leaving 4 bases between them. The V gene's germline CDR1 is SGHDN and CDR2 FVKESK. There are 11 residues in the CDR3. CDR3 coding DNA: TGTGCCAGCAGCCATGCTTACGAGCAGTACTTC. Translated, it gives CASSHAYEQYF.

This clone has only a few counts. DNA for the CDR3: TGTGCCAGCAGCCAAGGCGGGGTGAACGAAAAACTGTTTTTT. Its translation is CASSQGGVNEKLFF. The chain recombines TRBV3-1 (or the pseudogene TRBV3-2) with TRBJ1-4; D is unresolved. Between the trimmed V and J ends, which lost 1 base and 8 bases, there was a span of 11 bases. CDR3 length: 14 amino acids. Per the germline V gene, CDR1 is LGHDT and CDR2 is YNNKEL (reference sequence).

The chain uses TRBV5-4 and TRBJ1-4, with 7 positions matching TRBD1. The V segment lost 4 bases and the J segment 0 bases; nucleotides outside the gene matches: 9. CDR1 is SGHNT and CDR2 is YYREEE in the germline V gene (reference sequence). CDR3 length: 17 amino acids. The CDR3 DNA follows: TGTGCCAGCAGCCTAGGGGGCTCGGGCGCAACTAATGAAAAACTGTTTTTT. This encodes CASSLGGSGATNEKLFF.

Here the CDR3 DNA reads TGTGCCAGCAGTCCCGTCTTGATGACTGAAGCTTTCTTT. Amino acid sequence: CASSPVLMTEAFF. This sequence joins TRBV6-2 or TRBV6-3 and TRBJ1-1; D is unclear. This CDR3 region has 13 residues. Trimming left V 5 bases short and J 5 bases short, with 12 bases between. Germline V gene data show CDR1 as MNHEY and CDR2 as SVGEGT.

The rearrangement joins TRBV19 to TRBJ2-7, with 9 bases fitting TRBD1. The V and J ends lost 3 bases and 3 bases, in that order; junction bases with no gene match: 6. The length of the CDR3 is 15 residues. Germline V lookup: CDR1 LNHDA, CDR2 SQIVND (reference sequence). This CDR3 reads CASSMKGQGGYEQYF. CDR3 sequence (DNA): TGTGCCAGTAGTATGAAGGGACAGGGTGGCTACGAGCAGTACTTC.

The genes are TRBV5-4 and TRBJ2-1; 8 positions match TRBD1. The CDR3 contains 14 residues. In germline, CDR1 is SGHNT, CDR2 YYREEE (reference sequence). Trimming cost V 4 bases and J 8 bases; bases outside gene matches: 8. This chain's CDR3 is CASSPRTGKHEQFF. The CDR3 DNA sequence: TGTGCCAGCAGCCCGCGGACAGGGAAACATGAGCAGTTCTTC.

V usage is TRBV25-1 and J usage is TRBJ1-6; D is uncertain. V was cut by 3 bases and J by 9 bases, with 15 bases left in between. Germline CDR1 reads MGHDK; CDR2 reads SYGVNS. The CDR3 is made up of 15 amino acids. The DNA of the CDR3 is TGTGCCAGCAGTGATACCTCGGCTGGCGGTTCACCCCTCCACTTT. This encodes CASSDTSAGGSPLHF.

This chain links TRBV7-3 with TRBJ2-1, with D perhaps assigned TRBD1 or TRBD2 (7 bases each). Trimming left V 5 bases short and J 7 bases short, with 21 bases between. CDR1 SGHTA and CDR2 FQGTGA come from the germline V gene. The CDR3 spans 16 residues. CDR3 DNA: TGTGCCAGCAGCCCAGGCCTGGGAGGGGGCAGAAATGAGCAGTTCTTC. Translated: CASSPGLGGGRNEQFF.

The V and J genes are TRBV9 and TRBJ2-3; 12 bases are shared with TRBD2. This CDR3 region has 14 residues. V lost 7 bases and J lost 3; bases outside the gene matches: 3. CDR1 SGDLS and CDR2 YYNGEE come from the germline V gene. The CDR3 nucleotides read TGTGCCAGCGCCCTAGCGGGGGGGACAGATACGCAGTATTTT. It codes for CASALAGGTDTQYF. Combining the CDR3 with reference TRBV9 and TRBJ2-3 gives the whole variable domain DSGVTQTPKHLITATGQRVTLRCSPRSGDLSVYWYQQSLDQGLQFLIQYYNGEERAKGNILERFSAQQFPDLHSELNLSSLELGDSALYFCASALAGGTDTQYFGPGTRLTVL.

V and J are TRBV11-3 and TRBJ2-5, with TRBD1 matching 9 bases. This CDR3 region has 15 residues. The germline CDR1 and CDR2 sequences are SGHNT and YENEEA. The J segment lost 2 bases and the V segment lost 1 base, leaving 2 bases of the junction unmatched. The CDR3 nucleotides are TGTGCCAGCAGCTTAGGGGACAGGGAACAAGAGACCCAGTACTTC. Translated: CASSLGDREQETQYF.

This chain uses TRBV19 with TRBJ2-7; D is possibly TRBD1 (7 bases). This CDR3 comprises 13 residues. CDR1 is LNHDA, CDR2 SQIVND, per germline (reference sequence). Trimming shortened V by 10 bases and J by 5 bases, and 18 bases separated the two germline ends. In DNA, the CDR3 is TGTGCCACCTCTCCAGGGGGGCCGGACGAGCAGTACTTC. Its translation is CATSPGGPDEQYF.

V usage is TRBV6-1 and J usage is TRBJ1-5, with 8 positions matching TRBD1. The V gene end was trimmed by 6 bases and the J gene end by 5 bases; junction bases not matched to a gene: 6. CDR3 length: 14 residues. Germline values: CDR1 MNHNS, CDR2 SASEGT. CDR3: CASSRRGPDQPQHF. CDR3 in DNA: TGTGCCAGCAGCCGCAGGGGGCCGGATCAGCCCCAGCATTTT.

Only a few counts were recorded for this clone. The chain couples TRBV6-5 to TRBJ1-4; D is unresolved. Germline V gives CDR1 MNHEY, CDR2 SVGAGI. V was cut by 2 bases and J by 7 bases, with 11 bases left in between. This CDR3 is built from 14 residues. The CDR3 spells CASSYRRDSEKLFF. CDR3 nucleotide sequence: TGTGCCAGCAGTTACCGGAGAGATAGTGAAAAACTGTTTTTT.

The chain has TRBV14 and TRBJ1-4; D call uncertain. The CDR3 is made up of 13 amino acids. Germline assignment: CDR1 SGHDN and CDR2 FVKESK. V lost 2 bases and J 3 bases, leaving 4 bases between the germline ends. CDR3 coding DNA: TGTGCCAGCAGCCAACAGCCTAATGAAAAACTGTTTTTT. Translated, it gives CASSQQPNEKLFF.

The gene calls are TRBV7-2 and TRBJ2-7; tentatively, D is TRBD1 (6 bases). The CDR3 is 14 residues long. V shed 2 bases and J shed 4 bases, with 12 bases lying between them. Germline V lookup: CDR1 SGHTA, CDR2 FQGNSA. The CDR3 spells CASSLSQGPYEQYF. The CDR3 bases are TGTGCCAGCAGCTTAAGTCAGGGGCCGTACGAGCAGTACTTC.

This chain connects TRBV19 to TRBJ2-1; 10 nucleotides line up with TRBD1. The CDR3 is 17 residues long. The germline gives CDR1 LNHDA, CDR2 SQIVND (reference sequence). V shed 4 bases, J shed 2 bases, and the junction held 8 bases outside the gene matches. The CDR3 spells CASSSGTGTGAYNEQFF. DNA of the CDR3: TGTGCCAGTAGTAGCGGAACCGGGACAGGGGCCTACAATGAGCAGTTCTTC.

This clone was picked up a small number of times. The chain couples TRBV5-1 to TRBJ2-2, with D perhaps TRBD2 (6 bases). The ends were cut back, 5 bases at V and 6 bases at J, with 20 bases in the middle. The CDR3 totals 16 residues. Germline V lookup: CDR1 SGHRS, CDR2 YFSETQ. In nucleotides, the CDR3 is TGCGCCAGCAGTGTAGCGGCGGACACAAAGTCCGGGGAGCTGTTTTTT. It translates to CASSVAADTKSGELFF. Full variable domain (remainder filled in from reference TRBV5-1 and TRBJ2-2): KAGVTQTPRYLIKTRGQQVTLSCSPISGHRSVSWYQQTPGQGLQFLFEYFSETQRNKGNFPGRFSGRQFSNSRSEMNVSTLELGDSALYLCASSVAADTKSGELFFGEGSRLTVL.

V and J are TRBV4-3 and TRBJ1-6; D is undetermined. CDR1 and CDR2 (germline): LGHNA, YSLEER. The CDR3 is made up of 14 amino acids. Trimming removed 1 base from V and 7 bases from J, with 8 bases in between. This CDR3 is CASSQASQNSPLHF. CDR3 bases: TGCGCCAGCAGCCAAGCCTCCCAAAATTCACCCCTCCACTTT.

The chain is built from TRBV10-1 and TRBJ2-5, with D possibly matching TRBD2 (5 bases). V lost 3 bases, J lost 3 bases, and 8 bases lay in between. CDR1 and CDR2 from the germline V gene are WNHNN and SYGVQD (reference sequence). This CDR3 has 13 amino acids. The CDR3: CASSEGGKETQYF. As DNA, the CDR3 is TGCGCCAGCAGTGAAGGAGGAAAAGAGACCCAGTACTTC.

The V call is TRBV18, the J call TRBJ1-1; D uncertain. Germline V gene sequence: CDR1 KGHSH, CDR2 LQKENI. Trimming cost V 3 bases and J 8 bases, with 16 bases left between them. The CDR3 is made up of 14 amino acids. This CDR3 is CASSPTPGSGEAFF. The CDR3 DNA sequence: TGTGCCAGCTCACCTACTCCGGGGTCCGGCGAAGCTTTCTTT.

V gene TRBV4-1 combines with J gene TRBJ1-2; the D gene is possibly TRBD1 (6 bases). Trimming shortened V by 4 bases and J by 3 bases, and 9 bases separated the two germline ends. Germline assignment: CDR1 MGHRA and CDR2 YSYEKL. This CDR3 region has 13 residues. CDR3 protein: CASSRQVDYGYTF. Here the CDR3 DNA reads TGCGCCAGCAGCCGACAGGTGGACTATGGCTACACCTTC.

This clone was detected once. The chain uses TRBV4-3 and TRBJ2-5, with unresolved D. Deletions cut 1 base from V and 2 bases from J, with 11 bases between. The CDR3 totals 15 residues. The germline V gene has CDR1 LGHNA and CDR2 YSLEER. CDR3 sequence reads: CASSQVYRSQETQYF. In nucleotides, the CDR3 is TGCGCCAGCAGCCAAGTATACCGCAGTCAAGAGACCCAGTACTTC.

The chain couples TRBV30 to TRBJ2-2; D assignment may be TRBD1 or TRBD2 (5 bases each). The ends were cut back, 1 base at V and 1 base at J, with 16 bases in the middle. The germline CDR1 and CDR2 sequences are GTSNPN and SVGIG (reference sequence). The CDR3 sequence is 17 residues long. The CDR3 protein is CAWSGGTYGWNTGELFF. The CDR3, as DNA: TGTGCCTGGAGTGGGGGGACCTACGGGTGGAACACCGGGGAGCTGTTTTTT.

V is TRBV11-3 and J is TRBJ2-1; 11 bases are shared with TRBD1. The germline V gene has CDR1 SGHNT and CDR2 YENEEA. V shed 5 bases, J shed 8 bases, and the junction held 2 bases outside the gene matches. The CDR3 runs to 13 residues. The CDR3 region is CASSMGQGDEQFF. CDR3 bases: TGTGCCAGCAGCATGGGACAGGGGGATGAGCAGTTCTTC.

The J gene is TRBJ2-5, the V gene TRBV5-3, with TRBD1 identical over 9 bases. TRBV5-3 is labeled an ORF, and its function is uncertain. Losses at the gene ends were 3 bases for V and 3 bases for J; bases not matched to a gene: 21. This CDR3 is 20 amino acids long. The CDR3 DNA is TGTGCCAGAAGCTCGTCGAAGGGGATATGGGGGACAGGGCCTGAAGAGACCCAGTACTTC. Residues: CARSSSKGIWGTGPEETQYF.

The chain employs TRBV24-1 and TRBJ2-7; 7 positions agree with TRBD1. The junction had 7 bases not matched to a gene; V was cut back by 3 bases and J by 3 bases. This CDR3 is built from 15 residues. The germline V gene encodes CDR1 KGHDR and CDR2 SFDVKD. In DNA form, the CDR3 reads TGTGCCACCAGTGATCGAACGACAGGGATCTACGAGCAGTACTTC. Protein product: CATSDRTTGIYEQYF.

The gene calls are TRBV5-1 and TRBJ2-2; no reliable D call. The CDR3 contains 12 residues. Trimming removed 4 bases at V and 4 bases at J, with 5 bases between. The germline gives CDR1 SGHRS, CDR2 YFSETQ. The CDR3 protein is CASSQSTGELFF. The CDR3 DNA sequence: TGCGCCAGCAGCCAGAGCACCGGGGAGCTGTTTTTT.

This chain joins TRBV30 and TRBJ2-3; 9 bases line up with TRBD1. Trimming took 1 base from V and 6 from J; bases not matched to a gene: 8. This CDR3 has 15 amino acids. Germline CDR1 GTSNPN, CDR2 SVGIG (reference sequence). In nucleotides, the CDR3 is TGTGCCTGGAGTGCCGGGACAGGGAATGGGGATACGCAGTATTTT. Encoded protein: CAWSAGTGNGDTQYF.

The chain couples TRBV27 to TRBJ1-3; weak D call: TRBD1 (5 bases). CDR3 length: 16 residues. The V gene's germline CDR1 is MNHEY and CDR2 SMNVEV (reference sequence). The V gene lost 5 bases and the J gene lost 0 bases, with 14 bases spanning the gap. CDR3: CASSPGGYYSGNTIYF. The DNA of the CDR3 is TGTGCCAGCAGTCCTGGGGGTTACTACTCTGGAAACACCATATATTTT.